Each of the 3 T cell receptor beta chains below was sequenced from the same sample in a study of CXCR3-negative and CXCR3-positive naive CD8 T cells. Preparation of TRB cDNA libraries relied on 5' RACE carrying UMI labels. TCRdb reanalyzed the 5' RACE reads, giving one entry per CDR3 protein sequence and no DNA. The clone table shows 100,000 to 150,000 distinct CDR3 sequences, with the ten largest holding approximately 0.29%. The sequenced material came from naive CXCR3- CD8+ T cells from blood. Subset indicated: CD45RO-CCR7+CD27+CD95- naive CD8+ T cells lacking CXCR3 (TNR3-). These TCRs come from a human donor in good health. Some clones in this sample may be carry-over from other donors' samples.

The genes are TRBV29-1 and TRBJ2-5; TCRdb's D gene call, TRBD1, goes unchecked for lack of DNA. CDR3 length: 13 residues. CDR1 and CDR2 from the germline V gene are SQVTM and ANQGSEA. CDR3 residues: CSVELGGWETQYF.

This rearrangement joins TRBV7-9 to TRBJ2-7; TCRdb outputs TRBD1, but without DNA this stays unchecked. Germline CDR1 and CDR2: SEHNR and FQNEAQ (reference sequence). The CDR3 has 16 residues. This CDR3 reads CASSHRRDISSYEQYF.

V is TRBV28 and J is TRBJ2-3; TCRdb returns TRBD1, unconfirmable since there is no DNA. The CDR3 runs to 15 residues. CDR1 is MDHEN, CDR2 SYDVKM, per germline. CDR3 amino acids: CASSWTGSGGDTQYF.